A selection of T cell receptor beta chains follows, all from one sample in a study of T cells in Graves' hyperthyroidism and ophthalmopathy. TCRdb recomputed calls from the multiplex PCR reads with MiXCR, one row per CDR3 protein. The data show 500,000 to 600,000 distinct CDR3 sequences, with about 20% seen just once and about 45% held by the top ten. Sequencing was performed on blood. The origin of the receptors is a man aged 35 to 55 with Graves' ophthalmopathy. The CDR3 runs from the conserved cysteine through the conserved F or W. Each record gives: V gene, D gene, CDR3 length, CDR3 protein. D genes are given only for firm matches.

V: TRBV18; D: .; length: 13; CDR3: CASSPLLGDEQYF
V: TRBV27; D: TRBD2; length: 17; CDR3: CASSLHPGLASTDTQYF
V: TRBV18; D: .; length: 15; CDR3: CASSPRTEHNTEAFF
V: TRBV20-1; D: .; length: 14; CDR3: CSAERPGVPGELFF
V: TRBV30; D: .; length: 14; CDR3: CAWSTQGIGYGYTF
V: TRBV6-1; D: .; length: 17; CDR3: CASSDGKARVETDTQYF
V: TRBV7-8; D: .; length: 16; CDR3: CASSLGVSRTEETQYF
V: TRBV11-2; D: .; length: 15; CDR3: CASSPGRGRSYGYTF
V: TRBV9; D: .; length: 14; CDR3: CASSVGDSAGELFF
V: TRBV18; D: .; length: 16; CDR3: CASSPRGRGSTDTQYF
V: TRBV9; D: .; length: 14; CDR3: CASSEGDSNQPQHF
V: TRBV20-1; D: .; length: 13; CDR3: CSAPRGGLDEQYF
V: TRBV20-1; D: .; length: 13; CDR3: CSASQTAGNTIYF
V: TRBV6-2/TRBV6-3; D: .; length: 12; CDR3: CASSNSVDGYTF
V: TRBV12-3/TRBV12-4; D: .; length: 11; CDR3: CASSFRAEAFF
V: TRBV7-2; D: .; length: 13; CDR3: CASSSSTWYEQYF
V: TRBV11-1; D: .; length: 16; CDR3: CASTHYGSLGSGELFF
V: TRBV7-8; D: TRBD2; length: 16; CDR3: CASSLRASGRGHEQFF
V: TRBV3-1; D: TRBD2; length: 16; CDR3: CASSRASGRTYNEQFF
V: TRBV7-9; D: TRBD1; length: 13; CDR3: CASRNQGADIQYF
V: TRBV7-2; D: .; length: 15; CDR3: CASSLWGGITYEQYF
V: TRBV2; D: TRBD1; length: 12; CDR3: CASRGTGDEQYF
V: TRBV11-2; D: .; length: 14; CDR3: CASSLGGGRETQYF
V: TRBV6-1; D: .; length: 14; CDR3: CASTSDGLGYGYTF
V: TRBV2; D: TRBD1; length: 17; CDR3: CASSGFGTGVIFKPQHF
V: TRBV12-3/TRBV12-4; D: .; length: 14; CDR3: CASKVTGGRNEQFF
V: TRBV2; D: .; length: 11; CDR3: CASSDWNTIYF
V: TRBV5-1; D: .; length: 13; CDR3: CASSSEGGVEQYF
V: TRBV5-1; D: TRBD1; length: 15; CDR3: CASSLGTGNFYEQYF
V: TRBV2; D: .; length: 15; CDR3: CASSDGARPGNTIYF
V: TRBV6-1; D: TRBD2; length: 16; CDR3: CASSPGTSGGYGELFF
V: TRBV5-8; D: .; length: 11; CDR3: CASSLWGTQYF
V: TRBV20-1; D: .; length: 15; CDR3: CSARWASLSGNTIYF
V: TRBV10-3; D: .; length: 12; CDR3: CAISRVDTEAFF
V: TRBV12-5; D: .; length: 13; CDR3: CASGSGFYNEQFF
V: TRBV20-1; D: .; length: 16; CDR3: CSARDLLRALDSPLHF
V: TRBV5-1; D: TRBD1; length: 14; CDR3: CASSPQTGTYEQYF
V: TRBV7-6; D: TRBD2; length: 17; CDR3: CASSPPGTSGGDGELFF
V: TRBV27; D: TRBD1; length: 16; CDR3: CASSPSLDRAQETQYF
V: TRBV25-1; D: .; length: 14; CDR3: CASKAAANTGELFF
V: TRBV5-1; D: .; length: 15; CDR3: CASSLAGTGNYGYTF
V: TRBV12-3/TRBV12-4; D: .; length: 15; CDR3: CASSLAAQMNTEAFF
V: TRBV19; D: .; length: 16; CDR3: CASTPDGWRTNTEAFF